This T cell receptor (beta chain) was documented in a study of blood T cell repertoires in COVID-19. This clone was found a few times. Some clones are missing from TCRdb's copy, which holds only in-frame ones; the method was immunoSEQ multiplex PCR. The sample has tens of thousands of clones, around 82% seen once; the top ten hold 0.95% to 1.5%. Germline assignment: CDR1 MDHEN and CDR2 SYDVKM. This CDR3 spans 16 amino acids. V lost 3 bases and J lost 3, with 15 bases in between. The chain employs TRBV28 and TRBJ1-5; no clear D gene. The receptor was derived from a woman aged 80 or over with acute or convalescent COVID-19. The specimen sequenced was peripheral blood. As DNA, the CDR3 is TGTGCCAGCAGTTTGCGCGGGCCCGGGGACAATCAGCCCCAGCATTTT. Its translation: CASSLRGPGDNQPQHF.